A single sample is the source of the 4 T cell receptor beta chains below, sequenced in a study of CD8 T cells in Susac syndrome. The RNA input was roughly 0.45 to 1 ug, and it was reverse transcribed with random hexamers. TCRdb used MiXCR to reprocess the immunoSEQ multiplex PCR reads, holding one entry per CDR3 protein. This sample carries a few hundred thousand distinct CDR3 sequences, 95% of them seen once, and the ten largest clones take 0.085% to 0.095%. Sequencing was carried out using CD4+ T cells from PBMCs. The receptors derive from a human donor with multiple sclerosis.

Comment on this clonotype: One end of the junction does not line up with germline, which may come from a read error. V usage is TRBV12-5 and J usage is TRBJ1-4; TRBD1 aligns across 7 bases. Germline V gives CDR1 LGHNT, CDR2 FRNRAP. This CDR3 comprises 11 residues. CDR3 loop: CASGLRDSVLF. CDR3 nucleotide sequence: TGTGCTAGTGGTTTGCGGGACAGCGTCCTTTTT. The full variable domain, its missing parts supplied by reference TRBV12-5 and TRBJ1-4, is DARVTQTPRHKVTEMGQEVTMRCQPILGHNTVFWYRQTMMQGLELLAYFRNRAPLDDSGMPKDRFSAEMPDATLATLKIQPSEPRDSAVYFCASGLRDSVLFGSGTQLSVL.

The V and J genes are TRBV28 and TRBJ2-7, with TRBD2 matching over 8 bases. The germline CDR1 and CDR2 sequences are MDHEN and SYDVKM. V lost 7 bases and J lost 2; bases outside the gene matches: 7. The CDR3 is made up of 14 amino acids. CDR3 residues: CASIGAGETYEQYF. CDR3 nucleotide sequence: TGTGCCAGCATTGGAGCGGGAGAAACCTACGAGCAGTACTTC.

The CDR3 protein is CASSALVSEQFF. CDR3 DNA sequence: TGTGCCAGCAGTGCACTAGTTAGTGAGCAGTTCTTC. The V call is TRBV5-4, the J call TRBJ2-1, with D tentatively TRBD2 (5 bases). V dropped 5 bases and J dropped 9 bases, with 12 bases sitting between them. The CDR3 has 12 amino acids. Germline loops: CDR1 SGHNT, CDR2 YYREEE (reference sequence).

The chain carries TRBV4-1 and TRBJ2-1, with D maybe TRBD2 (5 bases). Looked up from germline, CDR1 is MGHRA and CDR2 is YSYEKL. V lost 1 base and J lost 7, with 11 bases in between. This CDR3 contains 14 residues. The CDR3 DNA sequence: TGCGCCAGCAGCCAAGCCGGGTGGAGGAATGAGCAGTTCTTC. Encoded protein: CASSQAGWRNEQFF.